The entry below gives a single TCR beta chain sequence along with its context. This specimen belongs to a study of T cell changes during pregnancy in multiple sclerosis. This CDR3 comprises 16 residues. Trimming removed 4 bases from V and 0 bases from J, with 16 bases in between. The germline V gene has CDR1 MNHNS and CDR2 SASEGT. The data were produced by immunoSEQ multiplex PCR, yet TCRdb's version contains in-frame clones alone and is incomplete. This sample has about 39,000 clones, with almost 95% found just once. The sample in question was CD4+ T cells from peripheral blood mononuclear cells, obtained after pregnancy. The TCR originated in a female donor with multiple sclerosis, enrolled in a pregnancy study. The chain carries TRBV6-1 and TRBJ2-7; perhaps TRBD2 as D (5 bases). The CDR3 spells CASSVVRAVSSYEQYF. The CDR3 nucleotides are TGTGCCAGCAGTGTTGTGCGGGCGGTGAGCTCCTACGAGCAGTACTTC.